This T cell receptor beta chain comes out of a study of CD8 T cells in ankylosing spondylitis. Whole-study findings and limits: Within peripheral blood, clones linked to disease were CD8+ and relatively rare.

This clonotype has ten or more counts. Its cognate antigen is unknown. Construction of TCR beta libraries was performed using quantitative 5'-RACE with molecular barcodes. Each CDR3 protein gets one entry after TCRdb re-called the 5' RACE reads with MiXCR. Found here are hundreds of thousands of distinct CDR3 sequences, more than 9% of them singletons; the top ten hold around a fifth. The V gene end was trimmed by 6 bases and the J gene end by 0 bases; junction bases not matched to a gene: 6. This CDR3 has 17 residues. CDR1 MDHEN and CDR2 SYDVKM come from the germline V gene. The gene calls are TRBV28 and TRBJ2-1; TRBD2 matches at 12 bases. The receptor was derived from a male donor with ankylosing spondylitis or in good health (not recorded which). Material for sequencing was blood, either unsorted or a sorted T cell fraction (not recorded which). CDR3 DNA sequence: TGTGCCAGCAGCATCAGACTAGCGGGGGCCTCCTACAATGAGCAGTTCTTC. Translating it yields CASSIRLAGASYNEQFF.